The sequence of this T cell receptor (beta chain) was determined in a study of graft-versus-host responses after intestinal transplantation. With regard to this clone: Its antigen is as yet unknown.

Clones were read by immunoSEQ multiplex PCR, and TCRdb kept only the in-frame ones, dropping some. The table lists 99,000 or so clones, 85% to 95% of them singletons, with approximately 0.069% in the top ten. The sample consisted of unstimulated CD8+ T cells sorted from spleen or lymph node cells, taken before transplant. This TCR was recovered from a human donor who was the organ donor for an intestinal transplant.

The CDR3 nucleotides read TGTGCCAGCAGTCCTGCTGGGGGCTATGAGCAGTTCTTC. It yields the protein CASSPAGGYEQFF. The chain carries TRBV27 and TRBJ2-1, with D tentatively TRBD1 (6 bases). Germline V gives CDR1 MNHEY, CDR2 SMNVEV (reference sequence). V dropped 5 bases and J dropped 8 bases, with 13 bases sitting between them. The CDR3 has 13 residues.